This T cell receptor beta chain is drawn from a study of T cells in Graves' hyperthyroidism and ophthalmopathy. Broader study findings: A model using 13 V-J features told ophthalmopathy apart from stable hyperthyroidism.

V shed 7 bases, J shed 0 bases, and the junction held 11 bases outside the gene matches. The CDR3 is 17 amino acids. CDR1 is SNHLY and CDR2 is FYNNEI in the germline V gene. This clonotype was seen ten or more times. What it recognizes is unknown. TCR beta CDR3 regions were amplified from RNA transcripts. The HTBI primer set served for first-round RT-PCR of the TCR CDR3. One entry per CDR3 protein results from TCRdb running MiXCR on the multiplex PCR reads. The sample contains about 480,000 distinct CDR3 sequences, about 15% of which appear only once. The origin of this receptor is a woman younger than 35 with Graves' hyperthyroidism. The sample comprised blood. The chain employs TRBV2 and TRBJ2-7; 11 bases map to TRBD2. The DNA of the CDR3 is TGTGCCAGCACCTCGTTCCCGGGACTAGCGGACTCCTACGAGCAGTACTTC. Its translation is CASTSFPGLADSYEQYF.